This TCR beta chain comes out of a study of neurological immune-mediated disorders. The CDR3 extends over 16 amino acids. V shed 2 bases, J shed 1 base, and the junction held 3 bases outside the gene matches. From the 5' RACE reads, TCRdb called clonotypes with MiXCR, one entry per CDR3 protein. The sample carries about 55,000 distinct CDR3 sequences, under 5% recorded once. This clonotype was detected ten times or more. What it binds is unknown. Study results and limitations: Phylogenetic grouping assigned the repertoires of 18 of 34 multiple sclerosis patients to one related-CDR3 cluster, which constitutes a possible signature.

Specimen: CD4+ T cells from blood. This TCR was recovered from a middle-aged woman with multiple sclerosis. The chain links TRBV12-3 or TRBV12-4 to TRBJ2-2; 8 bases fit TRBD1. The CDR3 spells CASSLRDRRNTGELFF. The DNA for the CDR3 is TGTGCCAGCAGTTTACGGGACAGGAGGAACACCGGGGAGCTGTTTTTT.